Following are 8 T cell receptor beta chains from one sample sequenced in a study of blood T cells in healthy people across ages. The use of a sample-barcoded 5' primer and a J-beta primer mix characterized a second PCR of roughly 6 to 11 cycles. TCRdb analysed the 5' RACE reads with MiXCR anew, one entry per CDR3 protein. The sample holds over 1,500,000 distinct CDR3 sequences; about 50% are singletons and the top ten take around 2.1%. The sample taken for sequencing was blood. Source of these receptors: a woman aged 40 to 49 in good health.

This chain links TRBV7-2 with TRBJ2-3; a possible D gene is TRBD2 (5 bases). The CDR3 covers 15 residues. The V and J ends lost 0 bases and 2 bases respectively, with 9 bases between them. Germline V CDR1 and CDR2: SGHTA, FQGNSA. The CDR3 bases are TGTGCCAGCAGCTTAGCGCTAGCCTACACAGATACGCAGTATTTT. Translated: CASSLALAYTDTQYF.

This clonotype has just a few counts. The chain uses TRBV4-3 and TRBJ1-5; D is uncertain. V lost 4 bases and J 0 bases, leaving 10 bases between the germline ends. CDR1 is LGHNA, CDR2 YSLEER, per germline. This CDR3 contains 15 residues. CDR3 region: CASSRSRDSNQPQHF. For the CDR3, the DNA is TGCGCCAGCAGCCGTAGCAGAGATAGCAATCAGCCCCAGCATTTT.

V and J are TRBV2 and TRBJ2-1; D not resolved. The V and J ends lost 6 bases and 12 bases respectively, with 24 bases between them. The germline gives CDR1 SNHLY, CDR2 FYNNEI. This CDR3 is 15 amino acids long. The CDR3 loop reads CASRGLRAPLRWQFF. Here the CDR3 DNA reads TGTGCCAGCAGGGGCCTCCGGGCGCCTCTGAGGTGGCAGTTCTTC.

The chain has TRBV29-1 and TRBJ1-2, with 9 bases lining up with TRBD1. The J segment lost 4 bases and the V segment lost 0 bases, leaving 9 bases of the junction unmatched. CDR3 length: 16 amino acids. The germline V gene encodes CDR1 SQVTM and CDR2 ANQGSEA. The CDR3 sequence: CSVEDRDREASYGYTF. The DNA for the CDR3 is TGCAGCGTTGAAGATCGGGACAGGGAAGCGTCCTATGGCTACACCTTC.

Only a few counts were recorded for this clonotype. The rearrangement links TRBV20-1 to TRBJ2-1; D ambiguous. Germline CDR1 DFQATT, CDR2 SNEGSKA (reference sequence). This CDR3 spans 14 amino acids. The V and J ends lost 0 bases and 12 bases respectively, with 18 bases between them. CDR3 region: CSAREVLVNDGQFF. CDR3 DNA: TGCAGTGCTAGAGAGGTCCTAGTCAATGATGGGCAGTTCTTC.

Of note for this clonotype: The junction departs from germline at one end; a sequencing error may be responsible. V gene TRBV10-3 combines with J gene TRBJ2-1; 9 nucleotides agree with TRBD2. The CDR3 runs to 15 residues. Germline V gene sequence: CDR1 ENHRY, CDR2 SYGVKD. Here the CDR3 reads CAISASGVGFNEQFF. The CDR3 DNA follows: TGTGCCATTAGTGCTAGCGGGGTGGGATTCAATGAGCAGTTCTTC.

This clonotype has just one count. J is TRBJ1-4 and V is TRBV29-1, with 8 bases identical to TRBD1. Germline assignment: CDR1 SQVTM and CDR2 ANQGSEA. The length of the CDR3 is 13 residues. The V gene end was trimmed by 6 bases and the J gene end by 6 bases; junction bases not matched to a gene: 6. This CDR3 reads CSVLTGGDEKLFF. CDR3 nucleotide sequence: TGCAGCGTCCTCACAGGGGGGGATGAAAAACTGTTTTTT.

The DNA of the CDR3 is TGTGCCAGCAGACCGGATACGAACACCGGGGAGCTGTTTTTT. This translates into CASRPDTNTGELFF. The genes are TRBV28 and TRBJ2-2; D remains unclear. Germline CDR1 is MDHEN and CDR2 is SYDVKM. V gave up 6 bases and J gave up 0 bases, with 8 bases separating them. The CDR3 extends over 14 amino acids.